The 8 T cell receptor beta chains below come from one sample, sequenced in a study of response to subunit inactivated influenza vaccine. TCRdb re-analysed the RT-PCR reads in MiXCR, keeping a single row per CDR3 protein. The table has about 500,000 distinct CDR3 sequences, about 17% seen once; the top ten hold 3%. Sample: CD4+ T cells sorted from PBMCs, taken roughly 24 months after vaccination. The receptors shown here come from a man in his fifties or sixties who received an inactivated influenza vaccine.

There are a few counts of this clonotype. The chain employs TRBV12-3 or TRBV12-4 and TRBJ2-6, with 9 nucleotides matching TRBD1. The CDR3 has 18 amino acids. V dropped 1 base and J dropped 0; count of bases not matched to a gene: 4. The CDR3 reads CASSLVQGASSGANVLTF. DNA of the CDR3: TGTGCCAGCAGTTTAGTACAGGGGGCCTCCTCTGGGGCCAACGTCCTGACTTTC.

This clonotype was seen a few times. The rearrangement uses TRBV20-1 and TRBJ2-7; 8 nucleotides match TRBD2. Germline V gene sequence: CDR1 DFQATT, CDR2 SNEGSKA (reference sequence). The J segment lost 0 bases and the V segment lost 3 bases, leaving 10 bases of the junction unmatched. This CDR3 contains 16 residues. CDR3 DNA sequence: TGCAGTGCTAGTCCCCCCGGGGGGGGGAGCTCCTACGAGCAGTACTTC. The encoded protein is CSASPPGGGSSYEQYF.

The chain carries TRBV28 and TRBJ1-2; the D is unclear. V was clipped by 5 bases and J by 4 bases, with 17 bases between them. This CDR3 contains 15 residues. Germline V gene lookup returns CDR1 MDHEN and CDR2 SYDVKM. DNA of the CDR3: TGTGCCAGCAGTGAAAATCCGGGATCAGGCTATGGCTACACCTTC. Residues: CASSENPGSGYGYTF.

This clonotype was counted between two and nine times. The genes are TRBV20-1 and TRBJ2-1; TRBD2 is a possible D gene (5 bases). CDR3 length equals 15 residues. The germline V gene encodes CDR1 DFQATT and CDR2 SNEGSKA (reference sequence). Between the trimmed V and J ends, which lost 0 bases and 0 bases, there was a span of 9 bases. The CDR3 DNA sequence: TGCAGTGCTAGAGATGGGGAGAGCTCCTACAATGAGCAGTTCTTC. Translating gives CSARDGESSYNEQFF.

This clonotype was observed a few times. The chain carries TRBV24-1 and TRBJ1-5; possibly TRBD1 for D (6 bases). The CDR3 is 14 residues long. Germline V lookup: CDR1 KGHDR, CDR2 SFDVKD. V gave up 3 bases and J gave up 4 bases, with 9 bases separating them. This CDR3 reads CATSDRQANQPQHF. For the CDR3, the DNA is TGTGCCACCAGTGATCGACAGGCTAATCAGCCCCAGCATTTT.

The chain links TRBV10-3 to TRBJ2-2; TRBD1 matches at 8 bases. This CDR3 spans 13 amino acids. Germline V gene data show CDR1 as ENHRY and CDR2 as SYGVKD. The V and J ends lost 6 bases and 7 bases, in that order; junction bases with no gene match: 4. The CDR3 sequence: CAIRDRAIGELFF. The CDR3 region has the DNA TGTGCCATCAGGGACAGGGCTATCGGGGAGCTGTTTTTT.

Only a few counts were recorded for this clonotype. CDR3 loop: CSAQKPRGGNYGYTF. In DNA, the CDR3 is TGCAGTGCTCAGAAGCCCAGGGGCGGTAACTATGGCTACACCTTC. The V gene is TRBV20-1, the J gene TRBJ1-2; weak D call: TRBD1 (6 bases). This CDR3 region has 15 residues. Trimming removed 5 bases from V and 1 base from J, with 17 bases in between. The germline CDR1 and CDR2 sequences are DFQATT and SNEGSKA (reference sequence).

The V and J genes are TRBV7-9 and TRBJ1-1; D gene uncertain. The V gene lost 6 bases and the J gene lost 0 bases, with 8 bases spanning the gap. The CDR3 totals 13 residues. In germline, CDR1 is SEHNR, CDR2 FQNEAQ (reference sequence). This CDR3 is CASSHYMNTEAFF. CDR3 nucleotides: TGTGCCAGCAGTCATTACATGAACACTGAAGCTTTCTTT. Using reference TRBV7-9 and TRBJ1-1 for the parts outside the CDR3, the full variable domain is DTGVSQNPRHKITKRGQNVTFRCDPISEHNRLYWYRQTLGQGPEFLTYFQNEAQLEKSRLLSDRFSAERPKGSFSTLEIQRTEQGDSAMYLCASSHYMNTEAFFGQGTRLTVV.